The 23 T cell receptor beta chains given below trace back to one sample, sequenced in a study of cytomegalovirus exposure and HLA in healthy donors. The study ran its PCR with 60 Vbeta and 13 Jbeta primers. TCRdb's table, derived via immunoSEQ multiplex PCR, lists solely in-frame clones and lacks some. The repertoire consists of 100,000 to 150,000 clones, with approximately 80% occurring once and the leading ten covering roughly 3%. Sequenced input: PBMCs. The source is a woman aged 18-29 years in good health and CMV-seropositive.

The chain recombines TRBV28 with TRBJ1-5, with a possible D match to TRBD1 (5 bases). V lost 5 bases, J lost 0 bases, and 14 bases lay in between. Per the germline V gene, CDR1 is MDHEN and CDR2 is SYDVKM. The CDR3 runs 16 residues. The CDR3 nucleotides are TGTGCCAGCAGTGGACCCGACAGCTATAGCAATCAGCCCCAGCATTTT. This sequence encodes CASSGPDSYSNQPQHF.

The J gene is TRBJ2-7, the V gene TRBV9; 7 nucleotides agree with TRBD2. V trimming: 0 bases; J trimming: 4 bases; junction bases outside the gene matches: 7. CDR1 SGDLS and CDR2 YYNGEE come from the germline V gene. The CDR3 has 15 amino acids. The CDR3 coding sequence is TGTGCCAGCAGCGTAGTAGACGGGGGGAAATACGAGCAGTACTTC. It codes for CASSVVDGGKYEQYF.

V gene TRBV7-8 combines with J gene TRBJ2-3; D is perhaps TRBD2 (7 bases). V gave up 3 bases and J gave up 4 bases, with 14 bases separating them. Germline CDR1 is SGHVS and CDR2 is FQNEAQ. The CDR3 spans 15 residues. In nucleotides, the CDR3 is TGTGCCAGCAGCTTGGGCGGGGGCCACCCAGATACGCAGTATTTT. Amino acid sequence: CASSLGGGHPDTQYF.

The V call is TRBV6-6, the J call TRBJ1-5; TRBD1 agrees at 9 bases. From germline, CDR1 is MNHNY and CDR2 SVGAGI (reference sequence). CDR3 length: 13 residues. CDR3 in DNA: TGTGGGACCGGGACAGGGTTAAATCAGCCCCAGCATTTT. Residues: CGTGTGLNQPQHF.

This clone was seen a few times. This chain uses TRBV10-2 with TRBJ2-7; 7 bases match TRBD1. The CDR3 runs 14 residues. The germline gives CDR1 WSHSY, CDR2 SAAADI. V was pared by 4 bases and J by 7 bases, with 10 bases of the junction left unmatched. CDR3 region: CASSGRTGPLEQYF. The CDR3 DNA sequence: TGCGCCAGCAGTGGAAGGACAGGCCCGCTTGAGCAGTACTTC.

The CDR3 DNA follows: TGTGCCAGCATGGTCGACAGGGGGAGGTACGAGCAGTACTTC. It specifies CASMVDRGRYEQYF. J is TRBJ2-7 and V is TRBV6-5; TRBD1 aligns across 9 bases. Germline values: CDR1 MNHEY, CDR2 SVGAGI. The CDR3 has 14 residues. Trimming took 7 bases from V and 4 from J; bases not matched to a gene: 8.

This clone has only one observation. This sequence joins TRBV6-1 and TRBJ1-2; TRBD1 might be the D (5 bases). The CDR3 loop spans 12 amino acids. Germline V gene sequence: CDR1 MNHNS, CDR2 SASEGT. V lost 7 bases and J lost 7, with 13 bases in between. The CDR3 reads CASTTAGGGYTF. The DNA of the CDR3 is TGTGCCAGCACCACCGCCGGGGGTGGCTACACCTTC.

The V and J genes are TRBV27 and TRBJ1-6; D may be TRBD1 (5 bases). The CDR3 runs to 15 residues. Germline V gene data show CDR1 as MNHEY and CDR2 as SMNVEV (reference sequence). V was clipped by 5 bases and J by 5 bases, with 13 bases between them. Here the CDR3 DNA reads TGTGCCAGCAGTCTTGGACAAACCGATAATTCACCCCTCCACTTT. Translated, it gives CASSLGQTDNSPLHF.

The chain joins TRBV4-1 to TRBJ2-7, with a possible D match to TRBD2 (5 bases). V lost 4 bases and J 3 bases, leaving 10 bases between the germline ends. The germline V gene encodes CDR1 MGHRA and CDR2 YSYEKL. The CDR3 has 13 residues. The CDR3 DNA follows: TGCGCCAGCAGCCCCCAAGCGGACTACGAGCAGTACTTC. It translates to CASSPQADYEQYF.

The chain combines TRBV4-2 with TRBJ1-4; TRBD1 is a possible D gene (5 bases). Germline V lookup: CDR1 LGHNA, CDR2 YNFKEQ. The CDR3 sequence is 17 residues long. V shed 3 bases and J shed 4 bases, with 18 bases lying between them. The CDR3 DNA reads TGTGCCAGCAGCCACAGGGTTGTCGGACCTTTTAATGAAAAACTGTTTTTT. This encodes CASSHRVVGPFNEKLFF.

V is TRBV5-1 and J is TRBJ2-1; 10 nucleotides line up with TRBD1. J lost 5 bases, V lost 5 bases, and 7 bases had no gene match. Germline V CDR1 and CDR2: SGHRS, YFSETQ. The CDR3 spans 15 residues. The CDR3 coding sequence is TGCGCCAGCAGACCCGGACAGGGGGTAAACAATGAGCAGTTCTTC. This codes for CASRPGQGVNNEQFF.

This chain joins TRBV27 and TRBJ2-7; 11 bases are shared with TRBD2. The CDR3 extends over 15 amino acids. The J segment lost 3 bases and the V segment lost 5 bases, leaving 6 bases of the junction unmatched. Germline CDR1 reads MNHEY; CDR2 reads SMNVEV (reference sequence). CDR3 sequence reads: CASSPASGGLYEQYF. The CDR3 nucleotides are TGTGCCAGCAGTCCCGCTAGCGGGGGGCTCTACGAGCAGTACTTC.

V and J are TRBV28 and TRBJ1-4; tentatively, D is TRBD1 (6 bases). There are 13 residues in the CDR3. V dropped 9 bases and J dropped 7 bases, with 15 bases sitting between them. The germline CDR1 and CDR2 sequences are MDHEN and SYDVKM. CDR3 DNA sequence: TGTGCCAGTTCCCGGACAGCTATTGAAAAACTGTTTTTT. Its translation: CASSRTAIEKLFF.

This clone was seen only once. The rearrangement joins TRBV11-3 to TRBJ1-5; 7 bases fit TRBD1. Germline CDR1 reads SGHNT; CDR2 reads YENEEA. The V and J ends lost 5 bases and 4 bases, in that order; junction bases with no gene match: 5. The CDR3 is made up of 14 amino acids. The CDR3 is CASSPGTVNQPQHF. The CDR3, as DNA: TGTGCCAGCAGCCCCGGGACAGTTAATCAGCCCCAGCATTTT.

The chain couples TRBV19 to TRBJ1-1; D gene unclear. The CDR3 totals 13 residues. CDR1 and CDR2 from the germline V gene are LNHDA and SQIVND (reference sequence). V dropped 2 bases and J dropped 4 bases, with 8 bases sitting between them. CDR3 in amino acids: CASSILAGTEAFF. CDR3 DNA sequence: TGTGCCAGTAGTATACTGGCGGGCACTGAAGCTTTCTTT.

The CDR3 DNA is TGTGCCAGCAGCCCCAGGGGGCCTAAGACTGAAGCTTTCTTT. Encoded protein: CASSPRGPKTEAFF. V usage is TRBV13 and J usage is TRBJ1-1; 8 bases align to TRBD1. This CDR3 region has 14 residues. Trimming removed 5 bases from V and 5 bases from J; junction bases left unmatched: 7. CDR1 and CDR2 (germline): PRHDT, FYEKMQ (reference sequence).

The chain is built from TRBV2 and TRBJ1-2; 8 nucleotides line up with TRBD1. The V gene end was trimmed by 0 bases and the J gene end by 8 bases; junction bases not matched to a gene: 5. Germline V gene sequence: CDR1 SNHLY, CDR2 FYNNEI. There are 14 residues in the CDR3. CDR3 sequence (DNA): TGTGCCAGCAGTGAAGCGCTACAGGGGGGAGGCTACACCTTC. It encodes CASSEALQGGGYTF.

The genes are TRBV28 and TRBJ2-6, with TRBD2 as a possible D gene (5 bases). Germline V gives CDR1 MDHEN, CDR2 SYDVKM. The germline V and J ends were trimmed by 4 bases and 4 bases, with 17 bases remaining between them. This CDR3 has 17 amino acids. The CDR3 nucleotides are TGTGCCAGCAGTTCCGGGGAAGTTAGTACCGGGGCCAACGTCCTGACTTTC. Amino acid sequence: CASSSGEVSTGANVLTF.

The V and J genes are TRBV11-3 and TRBJ1-4; 7 bases are shared with TRBD1. Germline CDR1 is SGHNT and CDR2 is YENEEA. The CDR3 contains 17 residues. V shed 4 bases, J shed 2 bases, and the junction held 10 bases outside the gene matches. For the CDR3, the DNA is TGTGCCAGCAGCTCCTCGGTAGGGGGCGGTACTAATGAAAAACTGTTTTTT. Protein: CASSSSVGGGTNEKLFF.

V is TRBV7-2 and J is TRBJ1-1; 9 bases line up with TRBD1. Looked up from germline, CDR1 is SGHTA and CDR2 is FQGNSA. The CDR3 is 14 residues long. The trim removed 8 bases at V and 6 bases at J, leaving 10 bases unmatched. The CDR3 sequence: CASAQGAVRAEAFF. The CDR3 nucleotides are TGTGCCAGCGCACAGGGGGCTGTAAGGGCTGAAGCTTTCTTT.

The CDR3 DNA reads as TGTGCCAGCAGCTCCCGGGACAGGGACTATGGCTACACCTTC. Translating gives CASSSRDRDYGYTF. The chain joins TRBV7-6 to TRBJ1-2; the match to TRBD1 covers 9 bases. The CDR3 has 14 residues. With 4 bases clipped from V and 3 bases from J, the junction kept 3 bases outside the gene matches. Germline CDR1 and CDR2: SGHVS and FNYEAQ.

The chain links TRBV27 to TRBJ1-1, with no clear D. V shed 1 base and J shed 1 base, with 16 bases lying between them. Germline CDR1 MNHEY, CDR2 SMNVEV (reference sequence). CDR3 length: 17 amino acids. CDR3 residues: CASSLFFGEGANTEAFF. CDR3 nucleotide sequence: TGTGCCAGCAGTTTATTCTTCGGGGAAGGAGCGAACACTGAAGCTTTCTTT.

The chain couples TRBV13 to TRBJ2-5, with a possible D match to TRBD1 (5 bases). The tail of the sequence fits TRBJ2-7 better, so the J call may be wrong. Germline CDR1 reads PRHDT; CDR2 reads FYEKMQ (reference sequence). The CDR3 has 15 amino acids. In DNA, the CDR3 is TGTGCCAGCAGCTTAGATCCCAGGGCAGTTTACGAGCAGTACTTC. Translation: CASSLDPRAVYEQYF.